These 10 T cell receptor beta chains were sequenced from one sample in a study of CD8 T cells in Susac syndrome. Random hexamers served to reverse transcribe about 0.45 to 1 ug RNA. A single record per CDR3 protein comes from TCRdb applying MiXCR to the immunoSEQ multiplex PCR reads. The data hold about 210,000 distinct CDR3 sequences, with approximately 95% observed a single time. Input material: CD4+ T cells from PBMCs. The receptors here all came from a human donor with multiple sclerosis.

DNA of the CDR3: TGTGCCAGCAGCCAAGCTGGGACGATGGGATTAGCTTTCTTT. Protein: CASSQAGTMGLAFF. This rearrangement joins TRBV14 to TRBJ1-1, with TRBD1 as a possible D gene (5 bases). This CDR3 is built from 14 residues. Deletions cut 1 base from V and 10 bases from J, with 16 bases between. The germline V gene encodes CDR1 SGHDN and CDR2 FVKESK.

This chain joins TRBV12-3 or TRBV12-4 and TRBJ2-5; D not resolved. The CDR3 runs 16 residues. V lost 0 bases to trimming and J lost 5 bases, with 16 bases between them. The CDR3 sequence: CASSLATGPTAETQYF. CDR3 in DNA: TGTGCCAGCAGTTTAGCTACGGGCCCAACGGCTGAGACCCAGTACTTC.

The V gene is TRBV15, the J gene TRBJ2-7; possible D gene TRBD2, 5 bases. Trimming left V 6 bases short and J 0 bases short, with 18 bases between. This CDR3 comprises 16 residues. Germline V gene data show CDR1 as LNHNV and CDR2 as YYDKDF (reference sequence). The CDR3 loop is CATSPKVWRSSYEQYF. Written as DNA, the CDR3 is TGTGCCACCAGTCCCAAGGTTTGGAGGAGCTCCTACGAGCAGTACTTC.

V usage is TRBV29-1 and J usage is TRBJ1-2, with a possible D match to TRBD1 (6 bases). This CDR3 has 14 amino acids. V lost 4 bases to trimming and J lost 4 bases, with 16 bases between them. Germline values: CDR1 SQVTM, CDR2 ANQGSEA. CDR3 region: CSVAGGLTGYGYTF. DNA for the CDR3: TGCAGCGTTGCCGGGGGCCTCACGGGCTATGGCTACACCTTC.

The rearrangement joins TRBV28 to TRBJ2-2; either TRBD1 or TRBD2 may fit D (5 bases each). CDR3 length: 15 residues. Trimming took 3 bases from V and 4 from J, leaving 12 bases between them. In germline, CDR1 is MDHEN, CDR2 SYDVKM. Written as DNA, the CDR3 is TGTGCCAGCAGTTTCGGGGCAGGCGGCACCGGGGAGCTGTTTTTT. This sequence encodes CASSFGAGGTGELFF.

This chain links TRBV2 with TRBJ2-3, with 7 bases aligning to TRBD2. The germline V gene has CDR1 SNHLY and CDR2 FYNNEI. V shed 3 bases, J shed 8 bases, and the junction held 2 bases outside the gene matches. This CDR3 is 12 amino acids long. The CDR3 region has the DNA TGTGCCAGCAGTGAGACGGGGGGTACGCAGTATTTT. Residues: CASSETGGTQYF.

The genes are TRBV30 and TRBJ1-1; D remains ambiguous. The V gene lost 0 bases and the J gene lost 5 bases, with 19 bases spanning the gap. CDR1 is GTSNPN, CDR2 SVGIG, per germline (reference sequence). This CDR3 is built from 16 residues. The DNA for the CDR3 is TGTGCCTGGAGTGTACTGGCAGGACCCCCTTCGACTGAAGCTTTCTTT. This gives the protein CAWSVLAGPPSTEAFF.

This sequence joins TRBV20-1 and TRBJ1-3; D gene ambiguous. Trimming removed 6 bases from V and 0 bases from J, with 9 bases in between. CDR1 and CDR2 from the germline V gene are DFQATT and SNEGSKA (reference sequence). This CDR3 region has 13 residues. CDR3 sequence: CSAVGVSGNTIYF. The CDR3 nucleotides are TGCAGTGCGGTTGGAGTCTCTGGAAACACCATATATTTT.

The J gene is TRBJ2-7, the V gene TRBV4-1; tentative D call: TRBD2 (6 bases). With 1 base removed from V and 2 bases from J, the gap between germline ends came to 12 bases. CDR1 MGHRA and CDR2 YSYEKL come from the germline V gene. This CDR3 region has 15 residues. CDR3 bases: TGCGCCAGCAGCCAAGGTATGCGGGGCCCCTACGAGCAGTACTTC. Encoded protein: CASSQGMRGPYEQYF.

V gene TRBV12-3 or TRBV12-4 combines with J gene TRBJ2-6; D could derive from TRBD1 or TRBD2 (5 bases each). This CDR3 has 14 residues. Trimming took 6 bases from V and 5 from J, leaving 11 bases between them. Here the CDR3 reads CASSLGPRANVLTF. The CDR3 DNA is TGTGCCAGCAGCCTGGGACCGAGGGCCAACGTCCTGACTTTC.